These T cell receptor beta chains were read from a single sample in a study of cytomegalovirus exposure and HLA in healthy donors. Sequencing used immunoSEQ multiplex PCR; TCRdb keeps in-frame clones, though not all of them. Here the sample spans about 130,000 clones, approximately 94% being singletons. The material sequenced was PBMCs. The receptors originated from a woman aged 18-35 years in good health and CMV-seronegative. CDR3s include the opening cysteine and the closing phenylalanine or tryptophan. A D gene is named only where the DNA matches it firmly. Clone sizes are given selectively: once, few, many, or a class where the clone is expanded.

abundance	d_gene	j_gene	v_gene	CDR3nt	CDR3aa
NA	NA	TRBJ2-3	TRBV6-5	TGTGCCAGCATGGGAGGAACAGATACGCAGTATTTT	CASMGGTDTQYF
NA	NA	TRBJ2-3	TRBV19	TGTGCCAGTAGTATAGAGGCGGTTATTCCAGATACGCAGTATTTT	CASSIEAVIPDTQYF
NA	NA	TRBJ2-7	TRBV6-1	TGTGCCAGCAGTCCCTTACTAGTAGACCCAAGCGAGCAGTACTTC	CASSPLLVDPSEQYF
NA	TRBD2	TRBJ2-1	TRBV2	TGTGCCAGCAGCTTGCGTAGCGGGAGCAACAATGAGCAGTTCTTC	CASSLRSGSNNEQFF
NA	NA	TRBJ1-2	TRBV19	TGTGCCAGTAGTATAGTAACAGGCAACTATGGCTACACCTTC	CASSIVTGNYGYTF
NA	NA	TRBJ2-3	TRBV9	TGTGCCAGCAGCGTAGGGCATTTTACAAATACGCAGTATTTT	CASSVGHFTNTQYF
NA	NA	TRBJ1-1	TRBV4-1	TGCGCCAGCAGCCAGGGCCTCCAGAGAGAAGCTTTCTTT	CASSQGLQREAFF
NA	NA	TRBJ1-2	TRBV29-1	TGCAGCGTTGTCGGGACTCTGGTTCATGGCTACACCTTC	CSVVGTLVHGYTF
NA	NA	TRBJ2-5	TRBV28	TGTGCCAGCAGCCTCCCCCCGCGTTCCAAGGAGACCCAGTACTTC	CASSLPPRSKETQYF
NA	TRBD2	TRBJ2-7	TRBV5-4	TGTGCCAGCAGCCGGGAGGGGGGGCGGAGCTCCTACGAGCAGTACTTC	CASSREGGRSSYEQYF
NA	TRBD1	TRBJ1-2	TRBV4-1	TGCGCCAGCAGCCAAGAGGCTGCAGGGGGCTATGGGTATGGCTACACCTTC	CASSQEAAGGYGYGYTF
NA	NA	TRBJ2-7	TRBV5-4	TGTGCCAGCAGCTTGGCCACCAAGAGCTCCTACGAGCAGTACTTC	CASSLATKSSYEQYF
NA	TRBD2	TRBJ2-7	TRBV2	TGTGCCAGCCGGGCACTAGCGGTATACGAGCAGTACTTC	CASRALAVYEQYF
NA	NA	TRBJ2-2	TRBV7-3	TGTGCCAGCAGCTTAAGCGACAGAGAGTTCACCGGGGAGCTGTTTTTT	CASSLSDREFTGELFF
NA	NA	TRBJ1-1	TRBV28	TGTGCCAGCAGTTTAAGTCCAGGGGCGAGGGGTGAAGCTTTCTTT	CASSLSPGARGEAFF
NA	TRBD2	TRBJ2-1	TRBV27	TGTGCCAGCAGTTTAGAGGCTAGCGGGATTACCTACAATGAGCAGTTCTTC	CASSLEASGITYNEQFF
NA	NA	TRBJ1-4	TRBV28	TGTGCCAGCACCTCGGGGGTTCCTGAAAAACTGTTTTTT	CASTSGVPEKLFF
few	TRBD2	TRBJ2-2	TRBV15	TGTGCCACCAGCAGAGAACGCACGGGACGGGAGACTAGCGGGACGAACACCGGGGAGCTGTTTTTT	CATSRERTGRETSGTNTGELFF
NA	TRBD2	TRBJ2-1	TRBV9	TGTGCCAGCAGCGACCGGATAGCGGGGGCCAAAGGTGGGGAGCAGTTCTTC	CASSDRIAGAKGGEQFF
NA	NA	TRBJ1-2	TRBV4-1	TGCGCCAGCAGCCAAGCCACAGACCCAGGTTATGGCTACACCTTC	CASSQATDPGYGYTF
NA	TRBD1	TRBJ1-1	TRBV27	TGTGCCAGCAGTTCGATCGACAGGGCGAGTGTTGACACTGAAGCTTTCTTT	CASSSIDRASVDTEAFF
NA	TRBD1	TRBJ2-1	TRBV10-3	TGTGCCATCAGTGACAGGGGGAGCTCCTACAATGAGCAGTTCTTC	CAISDRGSSYNEQFF
NA	TRBD1	TRBJ1-4	TRBV2	TGTGCCAGCAGCCACCAGGGGACAGGAATTAATGAAAAACTGTTTTTT	CASSHQGTGINEKLFF
NA	TRBD1	TRBJ1-5	TRBV11-2	TGTGCCAGCAGCCGGACAGGGTTGGATCAGCCCCAGCATTTT	CASSRTGLDQPQHF
NA	TRBD2	TRBJ2-3	TRBV2	TGTGCCAGCAGGCCCCTTGAGCGGGGGATGACTTCGAGCACAGATACGCAGTATTTT	CASRPLERGMTSSTDTQYF
NA	NA	TRBJ1-6	TRBV28	TGTGCCAGCACCCGAACACAGAGCTCCTATAATTCACCCCTCCACTTT	CASTRTQSSYNSPLHF
NA	TRBD1	TRBJ1-2	TRBV6-5	TGTGCCAGCAGTTACTCGACAGGGGTGAATGGCTACACCTTC	CASSYSTGVNGYTF
NA	TRBD1	TRBJ1-2	TRBV12-5	TGTGCTAGTGGCCCGGACAGGGATGCTGGCTACACCTTC	CASGPDRDAGYTF
NA	TRBD2	TRBJ2-3	TRBV2	TGTGCCAGCATGGCTAGCGGGCAGAGAGATACGCAGTATTTT	CASMASGQRDTQYF
NA	TRBD2	TRBJ2-3	TRBV7-6	TGTGCCAGCAGAGGTACTAGCGGGTTGGGAGATACGCAGTATTTT	CASRGTSGLGDTQYF
NA	TRBD1	TRBJ1-5	TRBV28	TGTGCCAGCAGTTTGGGGACAGGAGGAAATCAGCCCCAGCATTTT	CASSLGTGGNQPQHF
NA	NA	TRBJ1-4	TRBV28	TGTGCCAGCAGTACAACAGGGCTTAATGAAAAACTGTTTTTT	CASSTTGLNEKLFF
NA	NA	TRBJ2-1	TRBV11-2	TGTGCCAGCAGCCCCTGGGGGGGCTATGTAAATGAGCAGTTCTTC	CASSPWGGYVNEQFF
NA	NA	TRBJ2-5	TRBV28	TGTGCCAGCAGTTTCGCCCGGGTGGGGGGGACCCAGTACTTC	CASSFARVGGTQYF
NA	TRBD2	TRBJ2-2	TRBV5-6	TGTGCCAGCACCCGGATAGCGGGGTTTGACACCGGGGAGCTGTTTTTT	CASTRIAGFDTGELFF
NA	NA	TRBJ1-1	TRBV7-9	TGTGCCAGCAACTTGGGGGGATTTCCCACTGAAGCTTTCTTT	CASNLGGFPTEAFF
NA	NA	TRBJ2-1	TRBV5-8	TGTGCCAGCAGCTTGGGTTTCAGCTCCTACAATGAGCAGTTCTTC	CASSLGFSSYNEQFF
NA	NA	TRBJ1-1	TRBV19	TGTGCCAGTAGCCCACTCAGGGCCACTGAAGCTTTCTTT	CASSPLRATEAFF
NA	TRBD1	TRBJ1-1	TRBV28	TGTGCCAGCAGTTTGGACCTGATGACAGGGACTTTT	CASSLDLMTGTF
NA	TRBD2	TRBJ2-1	TRBV5-6	TGTGCCAGCAGGGATTGGGGGGGGGATGAGCAGTTCTTC	CASRDWGGDEQFF
NA	TRBD1	TRBJ1-5	TRBV10-3	TGTGCCATCAGTGAGGGTCCGGACAGGGGGAATCAGCCCCAGCATTTT	CAISEGPDRGNQPQHF
NA	TRBD2	TRBJ2-3	TRBV9	TGTGCCAGCAGCGTAGTGGCTAGCGGAATCCTTAGCACAGATACGCAGTATTTT	CASSVVASGILSTDTQYF
NA	NA	TRBJ1-4	TRBV28	TGTGCCGGGAGTAGGGCTTTCGGTGAAAAACTGTTTTTT	CAGSRAFGEKLFF
NA	NA	TRBJ2-6	TRBV7-9	TGTGCCAGCAGCTTCTTAGGGGGAGGGGCCAACGTCCTGACTTTC	CASSFLGGGANVLTF
NA	NA	TRBJ1-2	TRBV19	TGTGCCAGTAGTATAGATCCACAGGTGGATGGCTACACCTTC	CASSIDPQVDGYTF
NA	NA	TRBJ1-2	TRBV9	TGTGCCAGCAGCTCAAGAGAGGGATCCGGCTACACCTTC	CASSSREGSGYTF
NA	TRBD1	TRBJ2-1	TRBV10-1	TGCGCCAGCAGTGACGCTCGGGGACAGGTCTACAATGAGCAGTTCTTC	CASSDARGQVYNEQFF
NA	NA	TRBJ1-1	TRBV27	TGTGCCAGCAGTTTGGGCAGGGGTGCTGAAGCTTTCTTT	CASSLGRGAEAFF
NA	TRBD2	TRBJ2-2	TRBV9	TGTGCCAGCAGCAATGGACTAGCGCGATATACCGGGGAGCTGTTTTTT	CASSNGLARYTGELFF
NA	NA	TRBJ1-1	TRBV30	TGTGCCTGGAGTGTCATGGGGAGGAACACTGAAGCTTTCTTT	CAWSVMGRNTEAFF
NA	NA	TRBJ2-2	TRBV30	TGTGCCTGGAGCGCTAGGGGTACCGGGGAGCTGTTTTTT	CAWSARGTGELFF
NA	NA	TRBJ2-2	TRBV5-1	TGCGCCAGCAGCAACGAGCCCTCAACCGGGGAGCTGTTTTTT	CASSNEPSTGELFF
NA	NA	TRBJ1-4	TRBV6-6	TGTGCCAGCAGTTACTCCGGAGCACCGAATGAAAAACTGTTTTTT	CASSYSGAPNEKLFF
once	NA	TRBJ2-1	TRBV7-6	TGTGCCAGCAGCTTAGATCCGTATGAGCAGTTCTTC	CASSLDPYEQFF
NA	NA	TRBJ1-3	TRBV7-8	TGTGCCACCGGGGGGCGGGGAAACACCATATATTTT	CATGGRGNTIYF
NA	NA	TRBJ2-2	TRBV7-3	TGTGCCAGCAAGAAGGGGCCTAACACCGGGGAGCTGTTTTTT	CASKKGPNTGELFF
NA	NA	TRBJ2-1	TRBV5-4	TGTGCCAGCAGCCCTCGGACTGGATACAATGAGCAGTTCTTC	CASSPRTGYNEQFF
NA	TRBD1	TRBJ1-1	TRBV5-4	TGTGCCAGCAGCCCGCCCGGACAGGGGAGGACTGAAGCTTTCTTT	CASSPPGQGRTEAFF
NA	TRBD2	TRBJ2-1	TRBV27	TGTGCCAGCAGTTTTGCGGGGGTGATTGAGCAGTTCTTC	CASSFAGVIEQFF